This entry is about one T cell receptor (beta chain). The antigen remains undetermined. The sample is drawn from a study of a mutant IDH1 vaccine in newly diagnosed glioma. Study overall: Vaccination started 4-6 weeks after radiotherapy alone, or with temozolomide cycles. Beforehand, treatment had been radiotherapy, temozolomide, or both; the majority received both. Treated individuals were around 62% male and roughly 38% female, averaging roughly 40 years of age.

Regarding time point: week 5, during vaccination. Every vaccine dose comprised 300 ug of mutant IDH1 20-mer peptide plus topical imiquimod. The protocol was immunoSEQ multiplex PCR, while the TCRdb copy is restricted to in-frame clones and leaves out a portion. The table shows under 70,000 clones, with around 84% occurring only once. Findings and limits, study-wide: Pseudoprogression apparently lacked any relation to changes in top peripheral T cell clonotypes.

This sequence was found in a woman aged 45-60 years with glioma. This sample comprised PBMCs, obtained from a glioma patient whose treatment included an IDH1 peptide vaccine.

The DNA for the CDR3 is TGTGCCAGCAGCGCTCGGGACAGGGGGCATGGCTACACCTTC. This codes for CASSARDRGHGYTF. The chain employs TRBV9 and TRBJ1-2, with 12 positions matching TRBD1. The junction had 3 bases not matched to a gene; V was cut back by 3 bases and J by 6 bases. The germline V gene has CDR1 SGDLS and CDR2 YYNGEE. This CDR3 region has 14 residues.